This T cell receptor beta chain was profiled in a study of blood T cell repertoires in COVID-19. There are 13 residues in the CDR3. Germline V gives CDR1 SGHNT, CDR2 YENEEA. Trimming removed 0 bases at V and 9 bases at J, with 9 bases between. Patients at the Seattle site were enrolled during active infection and followed longitudinally. Original data processing: Estimates of nucleated cell counts were drawn from the amplification of reference gene primers. Method: immunoSEQ multiplex PCR; TCRdb's copy keeps in-frame clones and lacks some. The DNA was the basis for D and trimming; V, J and clone size are from that table. The sample contains hundreds of thousands of clones, 80% to 90% of which appear only once.

The clonotype comes from a man in his fifties with COVID-19, enrolled during active disease. The sequencing input was peripheral blood. V is TRBV11-3 and J is TRBJ2-1; D remains ambiguous. CDR3 bases: TGTGCCAGCAGCTTAGACATGGTTAGTGAGCAGTTCTTC. Protein product: CASSLDMVSEQFF.